Each of the 27 T cell receptor beta chains below was sequenced from the same sample in a study of blood T cell repertoires in COVID-19. The table came from immunoSEQ multiplex PCR; TCRdb's copy has only in-frame clones and leaves some out. Altogether about 150,000 clones are present, 70% to 90% being singletons, with the ten largest covering under 3.5%. The sample was peripheral blood. All receptors come from a woman of 80 years or more with COVID-19, enrolled during active disease.

The gene calls are TRBV4-1 and TRBJ1-3; perhaps TRBD1 as D (6 bases). Germline V gene data show CDR1 as MGHRA and CDR2 as YSYEKL. The V and J ends lost 2 bases and 11 bases respectively, with 16 bases between them. The CDR3 is made up of 14 amino acids. The CDR3 is CASSQPTGLGAIYF. CDR3 coding DNA: TGCGCCAGCAGCCAACCTACAGGGCTTGGGGCCATATATTTT.

J is TRBJ1-5 and V is TRBV30; 9 bases line up with TRBD1. The V and J ends lost 1 base and 4 bases, in that order; junction bases with no gene match: 2. The germline CDR1 and CDR2 sequences are GTSNPN and SVGIG (reference sequence). The CDR3 loop spans 14 amino acids. CDR3 coding DNA: TGTGCCTGGAGTGCCGACAGGGGGAATCAGCCCCAGCATTTT. Protein product: CAWSADRGNQPQHF. The full variable domain, completed using reference TRBV30 and TRBJ1-5, is SQTIHQWPATLVQPVGSPLSLECTVEGTSNPNLYWYRQAAGRGLQLLFYSVGIGQISSEVPQNLSASRPQDRQFILSSKKLLLSDSGFYLCAWSADRGNQPQHFGDGTRLSIL.

This chain joins TRBV5-1 and TRBJ1-4; TRBD1 aligns across 8 bases. The V gene end was trimmed by 0 bases and the J gene end by 4 bases; junction bases not matched to a gene: 2. CDR1 and CDR2 from the germline V gene are SGHRS and YFSETQ. The CDR3 is 15 residues long. The CDR3: CASSLEGQVNEKLFF. The CDR3 DNA reads TGCGCCAGCAGCTTGGAGGGACAGGTTAATGAAAAACTGTTTTTT. Filled out from reference TRBV5-1 and TRBJ1-4, the complete variable domain reads KAGVTQTPRYLIKTRGQQVTLSCSPISGHRSVSWYQQTPGQGLQFLFEYFSETQRNKGNFPGRFSGRQFSNSRSEMNVSTLELGDSALYLCASSLEGQVNEKLFFGSGTQLSVL.

The rearrangement joins TRBV9 to TRBJ2-7; no clear D gene. This CDR3 region has 14 residues. V was trimmed by 0 bases and J by 0 bases, leaving 7 bases between them. Germline V gene lookup returns CDR1 SGDLS and CDR2 YYNGEE. The DNA of the CDR3 is TGTGCCAGCAGCGTAGCAAAGAGCTCCTACGAGCAGTACTTC. It encodes CASSVAKSSYEQYF.

By share, this clone ranks as medium-sized. This sequence joins TRBV5-6 and TRBJ2-7; D possibly corresponds to TRBD1 (5 bases). The V gene lost 2 bases and the J gene lost 5 bases, with 8 bases spanning the gap. Germline CDR1 and CDR2: SGHDT and YYEEEE. The CDR3 has 12 amino acids. The CDR3 sequence is CASSFQGHEQYF. Written as DNA, the CDR3 is TGTGCCAGCAGCTTTCAGGGCCACGAGCAGTACTTC.

The V and J genes are TRBV19 and TRBJ1-2; TRBD1 might be the D (5 bases). CDR3 length: 12 residues. Between the trimmed V and J ends, which lost 6 bases and 3 bases, there was a span of 8 bases. CDR1 is LNHDA and CDR2 is SQIVND in the germline V gene (reference sequence). The CDR3, as DNA: TGTGCCAGTAGCGGACAAGACTATGGCTACACCTTC. The encoded protein is CASSGQDYGYTF.

This clone has a single count. The chain employs TRBV15 and TRBJ2-7, with TRBD2 matching 8 bases. Trimming at V came to 6 bases and at J to 2 bases, leaving 9 bases not matched to a gene. There are 15 residues in the CDR3. In germline, CDR1 is LNHNV, CDR2 YYDKDF (reference sequence). Here the CDR3 DNA reads TGTGCCACCAGTGGAGGCGGGAGGTTTGCCTACGAGCAGTACTTC. It translates to CATSGGGRFAYEQYF.

This clone was seen a few times. The chain has TRBV4-2 and TRBJ1-5; a weak D match, TRBD1 (6 bases). The CDR3 has 14 amino acids. With 3 bases removed from V and 2 bases from J, the gap between germline ends came to 8 bases. The germline V gene has CDR1 LGHNA and CDR2 YNFKEQ. The CDR3 loop is CASSQGAGNQPQHF. CDR3 coding DNA: TGTGCCAGCAGCCAGGGGGCTGGCAATCAGCCCCAGCATTTT.

This clone was picked up one time. The chain combines TRBV7-3 with TRBJ2-1, with TRBD2 identical over 8 bases. The V segment lost 5 bases and the J segment 6 bases; nucleotides outside the gene matches: 15. The CDR3 totals 17 residues. In germline, CDR1 is SGHTA, CDR2 FQGTGA. CDR3 nucleotides: TGTGCCAGCAGCCTTCCCGTAGCGGGGAACCTTCCCAATGAGCAGTTCTTC. Translation gives CASSLPVAGNLPNEQFF.

The chain joins TRBV25-1 to TRBJ2-3; a weak D match, TRBD2 (5 bases). CDR3 length: 15 residues. Germline assignment: CDR1 MGHDK and CDR2 SYGVNS. Trimming took 3 bases from V and 4 from J, leaving 14 bases between them. The CDR3 coding sequence is TGTGCCAGCAGTGACCGGGGTACTTGGTCAGATACGCAGTATTTT. Residues: CASSDRGTWSDTQYF.

V and J are TRBV5-1 and TRBJ2-2, with D possibly matching TRBD1 (6 bases). Looked up from germline, CDR1 is SGHRS and CDR2 is YFSETQ. CDR3 length: 16 amino acids. Between the trimmed V and J ends, which lost 0 bases and 4 bases, there was a span of 13 bases. The CDR3 sequence is CASSLVSGDGTGELFF. For the CDR3, the DNA is TGCGCCAGCAGCTTGGTTTCAGGGGACGGCACCGGGGAGCTGTTTTTT.

The V gene is TRBV5-6, the J gene TRBJ2-7; 9 bases agree with TRBD1. This CDR3 spans 14 amino acids. From germline, CDR1 is SGHDT and CDR2 YYEEEE. Trimming took 4 bases from V and 4 from J; bases not matched to a gene: 6. The CDR3 sequence: CASSATGGGYEQYF. The CDR3 nucleotides read TGTGCCAGCAGCGCGACAGGGGGAGGGTACGAGCAGTACTTC.

J is TRBJ2-5 and V is TRBV24-1; TRBD2 aligns across 13 bases. Looked up from germline, CDR1 is KGHDR and CDR2 is SFDVKD. Germline trimming cut 2 bases from V and 5 bases from J; bases unmatched to any gene: 4. This CDR3 is 16 amino acids long. The CDR3, as DNA: TGTGCCACCAGTGATTCGAGGACTAGCGGGGGTGAGACCCAGTACTTC. Translating it yields CATSDSRTSGGETQYF.

The chain joins TRBV24-1 to TRBJ2-1; D remains unclear. CDR3 length: 13 residues. Looked up from germline, CDR1 is KGHDR and CDR2 is SFDVKD. V shed 2 bases and J shed 8 bases, with 9 bases lying between them. CDR3 bases: TGTGCCACCAGTGATTCAGGTTTAGATGAGCAGTTCTTC. This translates into CATSDSGLDEQFF.

The chain employs TRBV20-1 and TRBJ1-5, with D uncertain. Per the germline V gene, CDR1 is DFQATT and CDR2 is SNEGSKA (reference sequence). V lost 6 bases to trimming and J lost 9 bases, with 9 bases between them. The CDR3 is 10 residues long. CDR3 DNA sequence: TGCAGTGCCCCCAGTTTGCCCCAGCATTTT. The encoded protein is CSAPSLPQHF.

This sequence joins TRBV5-4 and TRBJ2-5; possibly TRBD1 for D (6 bases). Per the germline V gene, CDR1 is SGHNT and CDR2 is YYREEE (reference sequence). V was shortened by 2 bases and J by 5 bases, with 13 bases between the two germline ends. This CDR3 has 14 amino acids. The CDR3 DNA follows: TGTGCCAGCAGCTTAGGGGGAGAGAAGGAGACCCAGTACTTC. Its protein is CASSLGGEKETQYF.

The chain has TRBV27 and TRBJ2-4; D might be TRBD2 (6 bases). This CDR3 has 16 amino acids. Germline CDR1 MNHEY, CDR2 SMNVEV (reference sequence). The V and J ends lost 5 bases and 6 bases respectively, with 20 bases between them. CDR3 nucleotide sequence: TGTGCCAGCAGTACTCCGGGGGAGCCTCGGGGAAACATTCAGTACTTC. Its protein is CASSTPGEPRGNIQYF.

The chain recombines TRBV6-2 or TRBV6-3 with TRBJ1-2; no firm D call. The CDR3 loop spans 14 amino acids. Germline V gene lookup returns CDR1 MNHEY and CDR2 SVGEGT. The V end lost 5 bases, the J end lost 0 bases, and 10 bases lay between the germline ends. The CDR3 coding sequence is TGTGCCAGCAGTGACCGACACGCTAACTATGGCTACACCTTC. Amino acid sequence: CASSDRHANYGYTF.

A few counts support this clone. The J gene is TRBJ1-1, the V gene TRBV5-1, with no clear D. The germline CDR1 and CDR2 sequences are SGHRS and YFSETQ. The CDR3 is 14 amino acids. The V end lost 0 bases, the J end lost 5 bases, and 11 bases lay between the germline ends. The CDR3 region has the DNA TGCGCCAGCAGCTTGGAGTCAAGAGGGACTGAAGCTTTCTTT. Its protein is CASSLESRGTEAFF.

The rearrangement links TRBV7-2 to TRBJ2-7; 9 bases map to TRBD1. This CDR3 spans 15 amino acids. V was pared by 5 bases and J by 7 bases, with 12 bases of the junction left unmatched. Germline loops: CDR1 SGHTA, CDR2 FQGNSA. This chain's CDR3 is CASSLGTGPRWEQYF. The CDR3, as DNA: TGTGCCAGCAGCCTTGGGACAGGGCCAAGGTGGGAGCAGTACTTC.

The CDR3 coding sequence is TGTGCCAGCAGTCACTTCTCTCTCTCCTACGAGCAGTACTTC. It yields the protein CASSHFSLSYEQYF. The chain combines TRBV6-5 with TRBJ2-7; D uncertain. The CDR3 contains 14 residues. Germline V CDR1 and CDR2: MNHEY, SVGAGI. V shed 5 bases and J shed 0 bases, with 11 bases lying between them.

The rearrangement uses TRBV6-5 and TRBJ1-1, with TRBD1 identical over 9 bases. The V gene's germline CDR1 is MNHEY and CDR2 SVGAGI. The length of the CDR3 is 13 residues. V was pared by 2 bases and J by 8 bases, with 3 bases of the junction left unmatched. CDR3 in DNA: TGTGCCAGCAGTTACCCCGGGACAGGGGAAGCTTTCTTT. Translation: CASSYPGTGEAFF.

This clone was observed once. CDR3 DNA sequence: TGTGCCACCAGCAGAGGACTTGCATCGGATACGCAGTATTTT. Protein sequence: CATSRGLASDTQYF. J is TRBJ2-3 and V is TRBV15; D is undetermined. This CDR3 contains 14 residues. Germline V gene data show CDR1 as LNHNV and CDR2 as YYDKDF (reference sequence). Deletions cut 1 base from V and 6 bases from J, with 11 bases between.

The chain has TRBV18 and TRBJ2-3; no clear D. This CDR3 has 18 amino acids. Germline V gene lookup returns CDR1 KGHSH and CDR2 LQKENI. The V end lost 3 bases, the J end lost 4 bases, and 23 bases lay between the germline ends. The CDR3 DNA reads TGTGCCAGCTCACCGACCTCTCCCGGCAGGTCCTTACCAGATACGCAGTATTTT. It codes for CASSPTSPGRSLPDTQYF.

The chain links TRBV27 to TRBJ2-3, with D possibly TRBD2 on 5 matching bases. Germline V gene data show CDR1 as MNHEY and CDR2 as SMNVEV (reference sequence). V shed 3 bases and J shed 3 bases, with 10 bases lying between them. The CDR3 is 14 amino acids. The CDR3 is CASSLERATDTQYF. The CDR3 nucleotides are TGTGCCAGCAGTTTGGAGAGGGCAACAGATACGCAGTATTTT.

The V and J genes are TRBV30 and TRBJ1-5; 8 nucleotides line up with TRBD1. This CDR3 contains 14 residues. After removal of 2 bases from V and 7 bases from J, the junction contained 7 bases not matched to a gene. Germline CDR1 reads GTSNPN; CDR2 reads SVGIG (reference sequence). The CDR3 sequence is CAWSLLTGVQPQHF. CDR3 coding DNA: TGTGCCTGGAGTCTTCTGACAGGGGTACAGCCCCAGCATTTT.

The rearrangement uses TRBV25-1 and TRBJ2-5; 8 nucleotides agree with TRBD2. V trimming: 9 bases; J trimming: 0 bases; junction bases outside the gene matches: 6. Per germline, CDR1 MGHDK and CDR2 SYGVNS. CDR3 length: 14 residues. The CDR3 loop is CASGPGGYQETQYF. CDR3 DNA: TGTGCCAGTGGACCGGGGGGGTACCAAGAGACCCAGTACTTC.